What follows describes a single T cell receptor beta chain. Its antigen remains unknown. The sample comes from a study of STAT5B mutations in CD4+ large granular lymphocyte leukemia. This CDR3 contains 13 residues. Germline CDR1 is SQVTM and CDR2 is ANQGSEA. V was pared by 1 base and J by 6 bases, with 13 bases between. Per the authors' pipeline: The detection floor for productive clonotype frequency was 2.59 x 10-5. Some clones are missing from TCRdb's copy, which holds only in-frame ones; the method was immunoSEQ multiplex PCR. V and J calls and clone size are given by that table; D and trimming were obtained from the DNA. The sample has some 27,000 clones, over 60% seen once. Buffy coats from healthy blood donors served as controls. General study findings and limits: Without HLA matching, higher CD4+ than CD8+ T-LGLL clonality could reflect small sample size. TRBV06-family usage was enriched in top patient clones (8/27) versus controls (2/35).

The TCR sequence derives from a human donor in good health. J is TRBJ2-7 and V is TRBV29-1, with TRBD1 as a possible D gene (6 bases). Specimen: CD4+ T cells from blood buffy coats. The CDR3 DNA is TGCAGCGTTGAAGCCAGGGGTGCGGGCGAGCAGTACTTC. This gives the protein CSVEARGAGEQYF.